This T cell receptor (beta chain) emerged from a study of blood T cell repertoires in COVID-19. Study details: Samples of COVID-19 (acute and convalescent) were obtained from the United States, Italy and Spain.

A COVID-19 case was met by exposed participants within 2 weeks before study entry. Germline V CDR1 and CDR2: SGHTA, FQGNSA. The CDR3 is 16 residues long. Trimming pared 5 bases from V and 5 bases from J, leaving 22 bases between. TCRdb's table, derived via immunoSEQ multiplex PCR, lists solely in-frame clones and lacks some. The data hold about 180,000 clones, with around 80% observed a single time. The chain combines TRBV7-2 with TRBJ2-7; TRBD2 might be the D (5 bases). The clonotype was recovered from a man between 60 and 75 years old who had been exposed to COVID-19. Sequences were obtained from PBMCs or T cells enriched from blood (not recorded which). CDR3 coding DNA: TGTGCCAGCAGCCCCCCCGGCGGGCTAGCAGTCCACGAGCAGTACTTC. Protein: CASSPPGGLAVHEQYF.